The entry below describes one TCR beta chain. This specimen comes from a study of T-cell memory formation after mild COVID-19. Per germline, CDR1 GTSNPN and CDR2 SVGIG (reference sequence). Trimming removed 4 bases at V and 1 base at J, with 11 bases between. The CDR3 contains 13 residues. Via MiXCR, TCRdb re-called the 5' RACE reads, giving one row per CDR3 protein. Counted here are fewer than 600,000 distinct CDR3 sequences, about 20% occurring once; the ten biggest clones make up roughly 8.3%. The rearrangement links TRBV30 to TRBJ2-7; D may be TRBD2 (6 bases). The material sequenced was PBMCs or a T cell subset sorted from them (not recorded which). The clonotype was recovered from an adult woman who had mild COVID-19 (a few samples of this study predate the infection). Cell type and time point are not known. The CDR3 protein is CAWMSGYSYEQYF. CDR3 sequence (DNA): TGTGCCTGGATGAGCGGGTATTCCTACGAGCAGTACTTC. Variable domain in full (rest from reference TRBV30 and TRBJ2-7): SQTIHQWPATLVQPVGSPLSLECTVEGTSNPNLYWYRQAAGRGLQLLFYSVGIGQISSEVPQNLSASRPQDRQFILSSKKLLLSDSGFYLCAWMSGYSYEQYFGPGTRLTVT.